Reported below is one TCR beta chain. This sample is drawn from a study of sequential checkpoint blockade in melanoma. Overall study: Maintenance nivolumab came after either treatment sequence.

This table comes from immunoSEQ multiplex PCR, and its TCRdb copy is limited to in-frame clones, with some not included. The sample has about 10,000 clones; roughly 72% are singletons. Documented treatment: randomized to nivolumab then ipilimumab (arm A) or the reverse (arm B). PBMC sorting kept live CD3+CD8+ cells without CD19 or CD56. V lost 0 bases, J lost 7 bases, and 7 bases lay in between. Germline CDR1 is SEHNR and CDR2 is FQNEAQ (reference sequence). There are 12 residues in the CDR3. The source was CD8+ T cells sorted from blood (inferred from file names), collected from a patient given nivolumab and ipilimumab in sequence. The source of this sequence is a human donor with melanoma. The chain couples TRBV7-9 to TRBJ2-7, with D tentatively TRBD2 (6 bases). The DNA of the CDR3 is TGTGCCAGCAGCTTAGCGGCGGGAGAGCAGTACTTC. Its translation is CASSLAAGEQYF.